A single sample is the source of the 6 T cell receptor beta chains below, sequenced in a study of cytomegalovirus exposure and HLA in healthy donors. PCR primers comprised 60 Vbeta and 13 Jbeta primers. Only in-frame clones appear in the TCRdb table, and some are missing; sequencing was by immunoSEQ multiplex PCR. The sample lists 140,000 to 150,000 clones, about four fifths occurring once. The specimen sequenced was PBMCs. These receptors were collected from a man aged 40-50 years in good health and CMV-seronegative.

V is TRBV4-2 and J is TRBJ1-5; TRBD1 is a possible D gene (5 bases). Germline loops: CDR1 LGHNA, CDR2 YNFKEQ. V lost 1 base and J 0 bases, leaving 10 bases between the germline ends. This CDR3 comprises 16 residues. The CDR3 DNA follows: TGTGCCAGCAGCCAAGTGGACATGAATAGCAATCAGCCCCAGCATTTT. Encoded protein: CASSQVDMNSNQPQHF.

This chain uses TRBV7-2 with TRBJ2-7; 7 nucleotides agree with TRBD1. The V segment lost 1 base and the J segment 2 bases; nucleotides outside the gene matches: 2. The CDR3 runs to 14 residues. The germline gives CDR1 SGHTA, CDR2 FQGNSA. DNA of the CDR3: TGTGCCAGCAGCTTAGGCCAGGGGGCCTACGAGCAGTACTTC. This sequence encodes CASSLGQGAYEQYF.

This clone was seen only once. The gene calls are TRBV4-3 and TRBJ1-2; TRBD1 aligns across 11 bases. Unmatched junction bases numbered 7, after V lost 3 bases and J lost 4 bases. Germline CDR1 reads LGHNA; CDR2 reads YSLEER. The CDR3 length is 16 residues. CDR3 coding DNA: TGCGCCAGCAGCCAGGGGACAGGGGGTAGGAGCTATGGCTACACCTTC. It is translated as CASSQGTGGRSYGYTF.

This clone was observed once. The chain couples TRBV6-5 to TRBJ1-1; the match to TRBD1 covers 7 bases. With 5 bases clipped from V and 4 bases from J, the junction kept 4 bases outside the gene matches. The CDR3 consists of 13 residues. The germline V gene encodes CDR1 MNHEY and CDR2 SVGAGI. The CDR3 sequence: CASSPRGATEAFF. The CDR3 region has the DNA TGTGCCAGCAGTCCCAGGGGGGCCACTGAAGCTTTCTTT.

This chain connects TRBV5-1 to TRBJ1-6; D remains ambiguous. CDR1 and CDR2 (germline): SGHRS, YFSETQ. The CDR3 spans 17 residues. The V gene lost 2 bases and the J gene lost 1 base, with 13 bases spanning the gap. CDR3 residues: CASSLMPVSSYNSPLHF. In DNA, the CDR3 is TGCGCCAGCAGCTTAATGCCAGTCTCTTCCTATAATTCACCCCTCCACTTT.

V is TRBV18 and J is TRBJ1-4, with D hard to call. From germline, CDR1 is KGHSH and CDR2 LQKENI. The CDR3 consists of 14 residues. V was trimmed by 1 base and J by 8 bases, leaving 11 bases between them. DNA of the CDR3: TGTGCCAGCTCACCACAGCGGGAGTCAGAAAAACTGTTTTTT. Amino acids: CASSPQRESEKLFF. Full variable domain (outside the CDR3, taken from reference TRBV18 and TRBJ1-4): NAGVMQNPRHLVRRRGQEARLRCSPMKGHSHVYWYRQLPEEGLKFMVYLQKENIIDESGMPKERFSAEFPKEGPSILRIQQVVRGDSAAYFCASSPQRESEKLFFGSGTQLSVL.